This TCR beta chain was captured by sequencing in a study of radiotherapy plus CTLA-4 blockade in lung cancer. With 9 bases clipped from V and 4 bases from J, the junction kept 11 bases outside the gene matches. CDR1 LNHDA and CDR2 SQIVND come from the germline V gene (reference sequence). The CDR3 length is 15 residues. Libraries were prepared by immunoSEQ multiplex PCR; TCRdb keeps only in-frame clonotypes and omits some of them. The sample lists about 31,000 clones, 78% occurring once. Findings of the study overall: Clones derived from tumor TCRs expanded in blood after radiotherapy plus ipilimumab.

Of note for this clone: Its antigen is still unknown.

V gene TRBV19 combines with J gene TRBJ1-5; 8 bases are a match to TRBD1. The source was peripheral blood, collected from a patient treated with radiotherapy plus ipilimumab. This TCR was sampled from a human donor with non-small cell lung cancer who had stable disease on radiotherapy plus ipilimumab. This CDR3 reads CASQHRGGQNQPQHF. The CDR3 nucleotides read TGTGCCAGCCAACACAGGGGGGGGCAGAATCAGCCCCAGCATTTT.